The T cell receptor (beta chain) described here comes from a study of T-cell reconstitution after alpha-beta-depleted transplantation in children. This clonotype has more than one count but fewer than ten. Its antigen is as yet unknown. During its preparation, the TCRbeta library received unique molecular identifiers. One entry per CDR3 protein results from TCRdb running MiXCR on the PCR reads. The sample has 540,000 or so distinct CDR3 sequences, roughly 23% seen once; the top ten hold around 14%. The CDR3 is 15 residues long. CDR1 and CDR2 from the germline V gene are MNHNS and SASEGT. V was clipped by 7 bases and J by 2 bases, with 17 bases between them. Overall study results and limits: T cells produced anew were the main source of T-cell counts and diversity one year after transplant. Reports say that about two months after transplant, the alpha-beta T cells came out of several hundred graft clones that had expanded. The origin of high day-60 TCRbeta diversity in some patients lay in surviving recipient T cells and thymic progenitors.

This chain joins TRBV6-1 and TRBJ1-2; D is possibly TRBD1 (6 bases). The input for sequencing was PBMCs, mostly from graft donor cells, taken 360 days after TCRalphabeta/CD19-depleted stem cell transplant. The receptor was isolated from a boy younger than two who had a stem cell transplant for acute myeloid leukemia, so the T cells may come from the graft donor. The chain's CDR3 is CASTPRGAGNYGYTF. The CDR3 coding sequence is TGTGCCAGCACCCCTAGGGGGGCAGGGAACTATGGCTACACCTTC.